A single sample gave rise to the 19 T cell receptor beta chains below, sequenced in a study of blood T cell repertoires in COVID-19. Profiled with immunoSEQ multiplex PCR; TCRdb holds only in-frame clones, not every one. The sample records approximately 200,000 clones, roughly three quarters being singletons. Sequencing input: peripheral blood. The origin of the receptors is a middle-aged woman with COVID-19, enrolled during active disease.

V gene TRBV25-1 combines with J gene TRBJ1-1, with 7 positions matching TRBD1. From germline, CDR1 is MGHDK and CDR2 SYGVNS. CDR3 length: 18 amino acids. V lost 1 base to trimming and J lost 2 bases; unmatched junction nucleotides: 13. CDR3 sequence reads: CASSELFGATGKNTEAFF. The CDR3 DNA reads TGTGCCAGCAGTGAATTATTCGGCGCGACAGGGAAAAACACTGAAGCTTTCTTT.

The chain recombines TRBV2 with TRBJ2-2; 16 bases are shared with TRBD2. V trimming: 4 bases; J trimming: 7 bases; junction bases outside the gene matches: 6. The CDR3 sequence is 17 residues long. Germline CDR1 is SNHLY and CDR2 is FYNNEI. This CDR3 reads CASSVGLAGGLGGELFF. In nucleotides, the CDR3 is TGTGCCAGCAGTGTGGGACTAGCGGGGGGGCTCGGCGGGGAGCTGTTTTTT.

This rearrangement joins TRBV6-6 to TRBJ1-2; possible D gene TRBD1, 6 bases. V was pared by 6 bases and J by 7 bases, with 18 bases between. The CDR3 totals 14 residues. Looked up from germline, CDR1 is MNHNY and CDR2 is SVGAGI (reference sequence). The CDR3 coding sequence is TGTGCCAGCAGGAGACAAAGCGGGGGCGGTGGCTACACCTTC. Its protein is CASRRQSGGGGYTF.

This clone turned up a few times. The chain recombines TRBV29-1 with TRBJ1-2, with a possible D match to TRBD1 (5 bases). Deletions cut 7 bases from V and 6 bases from J, with 18 bases between. The CDR3 sequence is 13 residues long. CDR1 and CDR2 from the germline V gene are SQVTM and ANQGSEA. The CDR3 DNA reads TGCAGCGCCCCTCAAGGGGTTATCGATGGCTACACCTTC. It codes for CSAPQGVIDGYTF.

The rearrangement joins TRBV19 to TRBJ2-1; weak D call: TRBD1 (5 bases). The CDR3 length is 15 residues. Germline assignment: CDR1 LNHDA and CDR2 SQIVND (reference sequence). With 3 bases removed from V and 0 bases from J, the gap between germline ends came to 9 bases. CDR3 in amino acids: CASSIWTSSYNEQFF. In nucleotides, the CDR3 is TGTGCCAGTAGTATTTGGACAAGCTCCTACAATGAGCAGTTCTTC.

V gene TRBV7-8 combines with J gene TRBJ1-4; weak D call: TRBD1 (6 bases). V was cut by 4 bases and J by 5 bases, with 14 bases left in between. CDR3 size: 15 residues. Germline CDR1 reads SGHVS; CDR2 reads FQNEAQ. CDR3 sequence: CASSSLPQGNEKLFF. Written as DNA, the CDR3 is TGTGCCAGCAGCTCTCTTCCCCAGGGGAATGAAAAACTGTTTTTT.

The genes are TRBV6-5 and TRBJ1-2; D perhaps matches TRBD1 (5 bases). Germline V gene lookup returns CDR1 MNHEY and CDR2 SVGAGI. V dropped 10 bases and J dropped 6 bases, with 15 bases sitting between them. The length of the CDR3 is 12 residues. CDR3 coding DNA: TGTGCCACTGTGGGGGGGAGGGATGGCTACACCTTC. This codes for CATVGGRDGYTF.

On this clone itself: A read error may produce the germline difference seen at one junction end. In nucleotides, the CDR3 is TGTGCCACCAGTAATCCGGAGAACCCTGAAGCTTTCTTT. Protein sequence: CATSNPENPEAFF. The genes are TRBV24-1 and TRBJ1-1, with D unresolved. The CDR3 is 13 residues long. Germline values: CDR1 KGHDR, CDR2 SFDVKD.

The chain joins TRBV30 to TRBJ1-1, with D possibly TRBD1 on 5 matching bases. Deletions cut 0 bases from V and 11 bases from J, with 16 bases between. CDR1 is GTSNPN and CDR2 is SVGIG in the germline V gene (reference sequence). This CDR3 has 13 residues. The CDR3 here is CAWSVNSGQGAFF. The CDR3 DNA reads TGTGCCTGGAGTGTAAATAGCGGGCAGGGTGCTTTCTTT.

The chain is built from TRBV19 and TRBJ1-2; 7 bases match TRBD1. V shed 7 bases, J shed 4 bases, and the junction held 15 bases outside the gene matches. The CDR3 runs to 16 residues. The V gene's germline CDR1 is LNHDA and CDR2 SQIVND (reference sequence). CDR3 protein: CASTEPGGRSPYGYTF. The CDR3 nucleotides read TGTGCCAGTACCGAACCAGGGGGACGTTCGCCCTATGGCTACACCTTC.

This clone was seen just once. V and J are TRBV18 and TRBJ1-5; unclear D gene. CDR3 length: 13 amino acids. Between the trimmed V and J ends, which lost 2 bases and 7 bases, there was a span of 9 bases. Germline V gene sequence: CDR1 KGHSH, CDR2 LQKENI. The CDR3 DNA follows: TGTGCCAGCTCACCAAGGGAGGGCCAGCCCCAGCATTTT. This translates into CASSPREGQPQHF.

This chain joins TRBV30 and TRBJ1-3; D possibly corresponds to TRBD1 (6 bases). The CDR3 sequence is 15 residues long. Trimming pared 3 bases from V and 1 base from J, leaving 13 bases between. CDR1 is GTSNPN, CDR2 SVGIG, per germline (reference sequence). The CDR3 reads CAWSLLQGSGNTIYF. CDR3 in DNA: TGTGCCTGGAGCCTCTTACAGGGATCTGGAAACACCATATATTTT. Together with reference TRBV30 and TRBJ1-3, the CDR3 gives the full variable domain: SQTIHQWPATLVQPVGSPLSLECTVEGTSNPNLYWYRQAAGRGLQLLFYSVGIGQISSEVPQNLSASRPQDRQFILSSKKLLLSDSGFYLCAWSLLQGSGNTIYFGEGSWLTVV.

CDR3 sequence reads: CASGPGTGYAETQYF. The CDR3 DNA reads as TGTGCTAGTGGTCCCGGGACAGGGTATGCGGAGACCCAGTACTTC. The chain carries TRBV12-5 and TRBJ2-5; TRBD1 agrees at 9 bases. Germline V gene lookup returns CDR1 LGHNT and CDR2 FRNRAP. V trimming: 5 bases; J trimming: 5 bases; junction bases outside the gene matches: 9. The CDR3 consists of 15 residues.

The CDR3 coding sequence is TGTGCCAGCAGCTCGGGGACAGGGTTGGGCACCGGGGAGCTGTTTTTT. It encodes CASSSGTGLGTGELFF. The V call is TRBV7-2, the J call TRBJ2-2, with 9 nucleotides matching TRBD1. The CDR3 length is 16 residues. Per the germline V gene, CDR1 is SGHTA and CDR2 is FQGNSA. J lost 4 bases, V lost 4 bases, and 7 bases had no gene match.

The chain recombines TRBV6-5 with TRBJ2-1; 8 nucleotides match TRBD1. With V trimmed by 6 bases and J by 10 bases, 2 bases remained unmatched. This CDR3 spans 11 amino acids. CDR1 and CDR2 (germline): MNHEY, SVGAGI. The CDR3 region is CASRRQGEQFF. CDR3 DNA sequence: TGTGCCAGCAGGCGACAGGGGGAGCAGTTCTTC.

The chain joins TRBV9 to TRBJ2-5, with TRBD1 identical over 8 bases. CDR3 size: 15 residues. Germline CDR1 SGDLS, CDR2 YYNGEE. J was trimmed by 2 bases and V by 0 bases; bases with no gene match: 3. The CDR3 nucleotides are TGTGCCAGCAGCGTAGTTGGACAGGGACAAGAGACCCAGTACTTC. It yields the protein CASSVVGQGQETQYF.

The chain has TRBV2 and TRBJ1-5; D might be TRBD1 (6 bases). The CDR3 length is 13 residues. Germline values: CDR1 SNHLY, CDR2 FYNNEI. Trimming took off 4 bases at V and 7 bases at J, with 11 bases between the two ends. CDR3 nucleotide sequence: TGTGCCAGCAGTGCGACGAGGGGGCAGCCCCAGCATTTT. Amino acid sequence: CASSATRGQPQHF.

This clone came up a few times. This rearrangement joins TRBV7-3 to TRBJ2-3, with no clear D. The CDR3 is 13 amino acids. Trimming removed 4 bases at V and 5 bases at J, with 10 bases between. Germline V gene sequence: CDR1 SGHTA, CDR2 FQGTGA. This chain's CDR3 is CASSSFVGDTQYF. The CDR3 nucleotides read TGTGCCAGCAGCTCCTTTGTCGGAGATACGCAGTATTTT.

The chain links TRBV5-1 to TRBJ2-2, with TRBD2 matching 10 bases. This CDR3 region has 17 residues. Germline V gives CDR1 SGHRS, CDR2 YFSETQ. The ends lost 0 bases at V and 5 bases at J; junction bases unmatched: 7. Written as DNA, the CDR3 is TGCGCCAGCAGCTTGGGGTCTAGCGGGGGCCCAACCGGGGAGCTGTTTTTT. It is translated as CASSLGSSGGPTGELFF.